This T cell receptor beta chain derives from a study of blood T cell repertoires in COVID-19. Looking at the study overall: Acute-phase and convalescent COVID-19 samples originated in the United States, Italy and Spain. PBMCs, B-cell-depleted T cells, or T cells provided the cDNA or gDNA that made up the material.

Original analysis: How many nucleated cells were present was estimated from reference gene primer amplification. Sequencing used immunoSEQ multiplex PCR; TCRdb keeps in-frame clones, though not all of them. That table is the source of V, J and clone size, and D and trimming were worked out from the DNA. The sample yields roughly 110,000 clones, approximately 90% seen once. V dropped 3 bases and J dropped 3 bases, with 15 bases sitting between them. Germline V gene data show CDR1 as LNHDA and CDR2 as SQIVND (reference sequence). The CDR3 runs to 15 residues. The genes are TRBV19 and TRBJ2-7; maybe TRBD1 (5 bases). The TCR originated in a woman between 65 and 79 years old who had recovered from COVID-19. Material for sequencing was peripheral blood. The CDR3 nucleotides are TGTGCCAGTAGTATGGTGTGGCAGGGAAGCTACGAGCAGTACTTC. It specifies CASSMVWQGSYEQYF.